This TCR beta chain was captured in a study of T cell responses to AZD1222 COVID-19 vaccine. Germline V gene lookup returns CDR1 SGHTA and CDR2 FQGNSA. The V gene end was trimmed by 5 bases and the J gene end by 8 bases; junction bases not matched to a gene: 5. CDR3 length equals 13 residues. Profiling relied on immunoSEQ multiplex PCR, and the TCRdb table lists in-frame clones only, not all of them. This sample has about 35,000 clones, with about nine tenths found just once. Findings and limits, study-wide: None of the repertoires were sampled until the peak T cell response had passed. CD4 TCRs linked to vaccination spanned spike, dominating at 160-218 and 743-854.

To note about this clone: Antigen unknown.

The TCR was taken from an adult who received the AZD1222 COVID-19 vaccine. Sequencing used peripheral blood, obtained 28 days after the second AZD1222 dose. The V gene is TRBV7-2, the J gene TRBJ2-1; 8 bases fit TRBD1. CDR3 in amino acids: CASSLGQGYEQFF. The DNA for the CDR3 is TGTGCCAGCAGCCTTGGACAGGGCTATGAGCAGTTCTTC.